This section outlines one T cell receptor (beta chain) sequence together with its context. Germline CDR1 SQVTM, CDR2 ANQGSEA. The CDR3 is 11 amino acids. V was shortened by 5 bases and J by 1 base, with 3 bases between the two germline ends. This specimen belongs to a study of PD-1 blockade in mismatch repair-deficient tumors. The table came from immunoSEQ multiplex PCR; TCRdb's copy has only in-frame clones and leaves some out. This table has 38,000 or so clones, roughly 84% appearing once. All patients were mismatch repair deficient, assessed by either PCR or immunohistochemistry. The TCR originated in an adult with mismatch repair-deficient cancer. Sample: peripheral blood, taken about 80 weeks after starting pembrolizumab. This chain connects TRBV29-1 to TRBJ2-1; D ambiguous. CDR3: CSVMSYNEQFF. CDR3 DNA sequence: TGCAGCGTTATGTCCTACAATGAGCAGTTCTTC.